The next 13 T cell receptor beta chains were all read from a single sample in a study of siplizumab effects on memory and regulatory T cells. Data came from immunoSEQ multiplex PCR; TCRdb stores just in-frame clones and leaves some out. The table shows 99,000 or so clones, with about 93% occurring only once. Source material: CD4+ T cells sorted from blood. These receptors came from a human donor in good health.

This clone has a single count. The rearrangement uses TRBV7-9 and TRBJ2-7, with D maybe TRBD2 (6 bases). CDR3 length equals 15 residues. Trimming stripped 2 bases from V and 0 bases from J, with 11 bases between. The germline V gene encodes CDR1 SEHNR and CDR2 FQNEAQ (reference sequence). The CDR3 loop is CASSLYAGHSYEQYF. DNA for the CDR3: TGTGCCAGCAGCTTATATGCGGGGCACTCCTACGAGCAGTACTTC.

The chain uses TRBV25-1 and TRBJ2-1, with D possibly matching TRBD2 (6 bases). Deletions cut 4 bases from V and 4 bases from J, with 14 bases between. CDR3 length equals 15 residues. The germline CDR1 and CDR2 sequences are MGHDK and SYGVNS. In DNA, the CDR3 is TGTGCCAGCAGTGGGGGATGGGGGGTGTACAATGAGCAGTTCTTC. Translated, it gives CASSGGWGVYNEQFF.

This chain uses TRBV5-4 with TRBJ2-7; 9 bases fit TRBD2. The CDR3 is 16 residues long. Trimming took 4 bases from V and 3 from J; bases not matched to a gene: 11. Germline-derived CDR1 and CDR2 are SGHNT and YYREEE (reference sequence). CDR3 DNA sequence: TGTGCCAGCAGCCCTAGCGGGACCTTATCCGGCTACGAGCAGTACTTC. Its protein product is CASSPSGTLSGYEQYF. Using reference TRBV5-4 and TRBJ2-7 for the parts outside the CDR3, the full variable domain is ETGVTQSPTHLIKTRGQQVTLRCSSQSGHNTVSWYQQALGQGPQFIFQYYREEENGRGNFPPRFSGLQFPNYSSELNVNALELDDSALYLCASSPSGTLSGYEQYFGPGTRLTVT.

This clone was seen a single time. The chain recombines TRBV7-9 with TRBJ1-3; TRBD1 might be the D (6 bases). Between the trimmed V and J ends, which lost 6 bases and 4 bases, there was a span of 13 bases. The CDR3 is made up of 14 amino acids. Germline loops: CDR1 SEHNR, CDR2 FQNEAQ (reference sequence). The CDR3 sequence: CASSLTGYGNTIYF. The CDR3 coding sequence is TGTGCCAGCAGTCTAACAGGGTACGGAAACACCATATATTTT.

This rearrangement joins TRBV7-9 to TRBJ1-2, with D unresolved. V was shortened by 5 bases and J by 4 bases, with 11 bases between the two germline ends. Looked up from germline, CDR1 is SEHNR and CDR2 is FQNEAQ (reference sequence). The CDR3 is 13 amino acids. This CDR3 reads CASSRGSSYGYTF. DNA for the CDR3: TGTGCCAGCAGCCGAGGTAGCAGCTATGGCTACACCTTC. Looking up the rest from reference TRBV7-9 and TRBJ1-2 gives the full variable domain: DTGVSQNPRHKITKRGQNVTFRCDPISEHNRLYWYRQTLGQGPEFLTYFQNEAQLEKSRLLSDRFSAERPKGSFSTLEIQRTEQGDSAMYLCASSRGSSYGYTFGSGTRLTVV.

The chain combines TRBV6-6 with TRBJ1-2, with D possibly TRBD1 on 5 matching bases. The germline CDR1 and CDR2 sequences are MNHNY and SVGAGI (reference sequence). V gave up 8 bases and J gave up 8 bases, with 18 bases separating them. The CDR3 loop spans 13 amino acids. The CDR3 nucleotides read TGTGCCAGCCTCGTCCGGGGCACCGGAGGCTACACCTTC. Encoded protein: CASLVRGTGGYTF.

Regarding this clone: The same CDR3 also results from other DNA sequences found in this sample. The gene calls are TRBV6-5 and TRBJ2-7; the match to TRBD1 covers 9 bases. Germline CDR1 and CDR2: MNHEY and SVGAGI. There are 15 residues in the CDR3. V shed 6 bases and J 4 bases; nucleotides not matched to a gene: 10. CDR3 loop: CASSRPGTGPYEQYF. CDR3 sequence (DNA): TGTGCCAGCAGCCGTCCCGGGACAGGGCCATACGAGCAGTACTTC.

The chain couples TRBV11-3 to TRBJ1-2; D is possibly TRBD1 (6 bases). The V end lost 2 bases, the J end lost 10 bases, and 14 bases lay between the germline ends. There are 13 residues in the CDR3. Germline V gives CDR1 SGHNT, CDR2 YENEEA. CDR3 nucleotides: TGTGCCAGCAGCTTATATACGGGGGCCCTCTACACCTTC. It encodes CASSLYTGALYTF.

V gene TRBV7-2 combines with J gene TRBJ2-3; no reliable D call. The CDR3 sequence is 14 residues long. In germline, CDR1 is SGHTA, CDR2 FQGNSA. The V and J ends lost 5 bases and 0 bases respectively, with 9 bases between them. CDR3 in DNA: TGTGCCAGCAGCCCTCCGGACAGCACAGATACGCAGTATTTT. This sequence encodes CASSPPDSTDTQYF. Full variable domain (outside the CDR3, taken from reference TRBV7-2 and TRBJ2-3): GAGVSQSPSNKVTEKGKDVELRCDPISGHTALYWYRQSLGQGLEFLIYFQGNSAPDKSGLPSDRFSAERTGGSVSTLTIQRTQQEDSAVYLCASSPPDSTDTQYFGPGTRLTVL.

V gene TRBV11-3 combines with J gene TRBJ1-4; D unresolved. Trimming stripped 1 base from V and 10 bases from J, with 4 bases between. From germline, CDR1 is SGHNT and CDR2 YENEEA. The CDR3 is made up of 11 amino acids. CDR3 DNA: TGTGCCAGCAGCTTAGTGGCAAAACTGTTTTTT. Protein: CASSLVAKLFF.

Here the CDR3 reads CASSSMAYEQYF. In nucleotides, the CDR3 is TGTGCCAGCAGCTCCATGGCCTACGAGCAGTACTTC. The genes are TRBV7-2 and TRBJ2-7; D gene ambiguous. Germline CDR1 is SGHTA and CDR2 is FQGNSA. Deletions cut 4 bases from V and 2 bases from J, with 6 bases between. The length of the CDR3 is 12 residues.

The V gene is TRBV7-9, the J gene TRBJ1-2, with D possibly being TRBD1 (5 bases). Trimming took 3 bases from V and 7 from J, leaving 12 bases between them. CDR1 SEHNR and CDR2 FQNEAQ come from the germline V gene (reference sequence). The CDR3 sequence is 13 residues long. DNA of the CDR3: TGTGCCAGCAGCTTTCCAGGGTTGTCTGGCTACACCTTC. This sequence encodes CASSFPGLSGYTF.

This clone was counted once. This chain links TRBV18 with TRBJ1-1; TRBD1 might be the D (5 bases). In germline, CDR1 is KGHSH, CDR2 LQKENI. V was shortened by 2 bases and J by 5 bases, with 12 bases between the two germline ends. CDR3 size: 14 residues. The CDR3 loop reads CASSPNPGGTEAFF. CDR3 sequence (DNA): TGTGCCAGCTCACCAAACCCCGGGGGGACTGAAGCTTTCTTT.